These 21 T cell receptor beta chains originate from one sample sequenced in a study of blood T cell repertoires in COVID-19. Assay used: immunoSEQ multiplex PCR; TCRdb lists only in-frame clones, some missing. In the table there are some 150,000 clones, 80% to 90% of which are singletons. The sequenced sample consisted of peripheral blood. All receptors derive from a woman in her fifties or sixties with acute or convalescent COVID-19.

The chain carries TRBV6-6 and TRBJ1-6, with D tentatively TRBD1 (5 bases). Trimming took off 6 bases at V and 10 bases at J, with 31 bases between the two ends. Germline V gene lookup returns CDR1 MNHNY and CDR2 SVGAGI (reference sequence). CDR3 length equals 19 residues. CDR3 nucleotides: TGTGCCAGCAGCTCCTCCGCTTTCGGGGGGTCAGGGTTGATATCACCCCTCCACTTT. Its protein is CASSSSAFGGSGLISPLHF.

The chain is built from TRBV29-1 and TRBJ2-1, with D possibly TRBD2 on 5 matching bases. V was cut by 1 base and J by 2 bases, with 9 bases left in between. The CDR3 has 14 residues. The germline CDR1 and CDR2 sequences are SQVTM and ANQGSEA. The CDR3 spells CSVEASLAYNEQFF. The DNA for the CDR3 is TGCAGCGTTGAAGCTAGCCTTGCCTACAATGAGCAGTTCTTC.

V usage is TRBV6-5 and J usage is TRBJ1-2, with TRBD1 matching over 7 bases. This CDR3 is 15 amino acids long. Trimming cost V 2 bases and J 4 bases; bases outside gene matches: 7. CDR1 and CDR2 from the germline V gene are MNHEY and SVGAGI. The CDR3 spells CASSYADRVSYGYTF. The CDR3 DNA follows: TGTGCCAGCAGTTACGCCGACAGGGTTTCCTATGGCTACACCTTC.

The genes are TRBV27 and TRBJ2-5; 7 positions agree with TRBD1. Trimming removed 2 bases from V and 5 bases from J; junction bases left unmatched: 2. The germline CDR1 and CDR2 sequences are MNHEY and SMNVEV (reference sequence). This CDR3 spans 13 amino acids. The CDR3 DNA follows: TGTGCCAGCAGTTTAAGGGGGCAGGAGACCCAGTACTTC. This sequence encodes CASSLRGQETQYF.

The chain uses TRBV24-1 and TRBJ2-3, with 8 bases fitting TRBD1. With V trimmed by 4 bases and J by 2 bases, 7 bases remained unmatched. Germline V gives CDR1 KGHDR, CDR2 SFDVKD. CDR3 size: 16 residues. The CDR3 region is CATSDRGTGSTDTQYF. The CDR3 DNA is TGTGCCACCAGTGACCGGGGGACAGGCTCCACAGATACGCAGTATTTT.

The rearrangement joins TRBV7-8 to TRBJ2-1; 11 bases agree with TRBD2. Germline-derived CDR1 and CDR2 are SGHVS and FQNEAQ. Losses at the gene ends were 6 bases for V and 6 bases for J; bases not matched to a gene: 7. The CDR3 runs 15 residues. The CDR3 here is CASRQGLAATNEQFF. The CDR3 nucleotides read TGTGCCAGCAGACAGGGACTAGCGGCAACCAATGAGCAGTTCTTC.

The chain couples TRBV7-3 to TRBJ2-1, with D possibly matching TRBD2 (5 bases). The CDR3 is 15 amino acids. Trimming shortened V by 2 bases and J by 5 bases, and 13 bases separated the two germline ends. Looked up from germline, CDR1 is SGHTA and CDR2 is FQGTGA. The CDR3 is CASSLSAGPDNEQFF. CDR3 coding DNA: TGTGCCAGCAGCTTATCGGCGGGCCCGGACAATGAGCAGTTCTTC.

This chain uses TRBV10-2 with TRBJ2-3, with TRBD2 matching 7 bases. The CDR3 is made up of 14 amino acids. The J segment lost 1 base and the V segment lost 3 bases, leaving 1 base of the junction unmatched. The V gene's germline CDR1 is WSHSY and CDR2 SAAADI. The CDR3 region has the DNA TGCGCCAGCAGTGACGCGGGAGGCACAGATACGCAGTATTTT. It codes for CASSDAGGTDTQYF.

The chain couples TRBV7-3 to TRBJ2-2, with unresolved D. The germline V gene encodes CDR1 SGHTA and CDR2 FQGTGA. The CDR3 spans 16 residues. The V gene lost 4 bases and the J gene lost 5 bases, with 17 bases spanning the gap. The CDR3 spells CASSSRVFERTGELFF. CDR3 coding DNA: TGTGCCAGCAGCTCCCGGGTTTTTGAGCGAACCGGGGAGCTGTTTTTT.

The chain employs TRBV11-2 and TRBJ2-2, with TRBD1 as a possible D gene (7 bases). CDR1 and CDR2 (germline): SGHAT, FQNNGV. V was pared by 5 bases and J by 7 bases, with 23 bases between. The CDR3 loop spans 17 amino acids. The CDR3 coding sequence is TGTGCCAGCAGCGCTTGGAGGAGGGGGCGCGAGGACGGGGAGCTGTTTTTT. It translates to CASSAWRRGREDGELFF.

The rearrangement joins TRBV10-1 to TRBJ2-3; perhaps TRBD2 as D (5 bases). CDR1 is WNHNN and CDR2 is SYGVQD in the germline V gene (reference sequence). The CDR3 consists of 14 residues. Deletions cut 3 bases from V and 2 bases from J, with 9 bases between. The chain's CDR3 is CASSDSAATDTQYF. The CDR3 DNA is TGCGCCAGCAGTGATTCAGCGGCCACAGATACGCAGTATTTT.

The rearrangement uses TRBV7-9 and TRBJ1-1; D is possibly TRBD1 (5 bases). V gave up 6 bases and J gave up 5 bases, with 19 bases separating them. Germline V lookup: CDR1 SEHNR, CDR2 FQNEAQ (reference sequence). The CDR3 is 15 residues long. The CDR3 spells CASRDSAQILTEAFF. The CDR3 nucleotides read TGTGCCAGCAGAGACAGCGCCCAAATCCTTACTGAAGCTTTCTTT.

This clone was seen a single time. The CDR3 here is CATSRDLDTGANVLTF. The CDR3 DNA sequence: TGTGCCACCAGCAGAGATCTCGACACTGGGGCCAACGTCCTGACTTTC. The gene calls are TRBV15 and TRBJ2-6, with D uncertain. The V gene's germline CDR1 is LNHNV and CDR2 YYDKDF (reference sequence). V shed 0 bases and J shed 2 bases, with 8 bases lying between them. The CDR3 loop spans 16 amino acids.

V is TRBV5-1 and J is TRBJ2-2; D gene ambiguous. V was cut by 0 bases and J by 1 base, with 4 bases left in between. This CDR3 contains 14 residues. Germline V CDR1 and CDR2: SGHRS, YFSETQ. The CDR3 region has the DNA TGCGCCAGCAGCTTGGTGAGGAACACCGGGGAGCTGTTTTTT. Encoded protein: CASSLVRNTGELFF.

The rearrangement links TRBV30 to TRBJ1-1; possible D gene TRBD1, 5 bases. Germline V lookup: CDR1 GTSNPN, CDR2 SVGIG (reference sequence). The CDR3 length is 13 residues. Trimming removed 2 bases from V and 3 bases from J, with 10 bases in between. This CDR3 is CAWSSQGYTEAFF. In DNA, the CDR3 is TGTGCCTGGAGTTCTCAGGGTTACACTGAAGCTTTCTTT.

The chain joins TRBV3-1 (or the pseudogene TRBV3-2) to TRBJ1-6, with TRBD1 matching 11 bases. The V and J ends lost 2 bases and 5 bases, in that order; junction bases with no gene match: 8. Germline V gene data show CDR1 as LGHDT and CDR2 as YNNKEL (reference sequence). The CDR3 length is 18 residues. CDR3 sequence reads: CASSQWTGGNEDNSPLHF. As DNA, the CDR3 is TGTGCCAGCAGCCAATGGACAGGGGGCAACGAAGATAATTCACCCCTCCACTTT.

The count of this clone is one. The gene calls are TRBV27 and TRBJ1-2; TRBD1 is a possible D gene (5 bases). Germline V CDR1 and CDR2: MNHEY, SMNVEV (reference sequence). Trimming cost V 6 bases and J 8 bases, with 25 bases left between them. The CDR3 is 16 residues long. The DNA of the CDR3 is TGTGCCAGCAGGGGAAGGGCAGGGTTACTCTATGGGGGCTACACCTTC. Residues: CASRGRAGLLYGGYTF.

The V call is TRBV7-6, the J call TRBJ2-7, with TRBD2 matching over 11 bases. The CDR3 is 14 residues long. Germline CDR1 and CDR2: SGHVS and FNYEAQ. Unmatched junction bases numbered 1, after V lost 1 base and J lost 5 bases. This CDR3 is CASSLVAGGHEQYF. CDR3 nucleotides: TGTGCCAGCAGCTTAGTAGCGGGGGGGCACGAGCAGTACTTC.

The chain is built from TRBV5-1 and TRBJ2-3; 12 nucleotides align to TRBD2. Germline V gives CDR1 SGHRS, CDR2 YFSETQ. The CDR3 covers 14 residues. The DNA for the CDR3 is TGCCGCCAAGGGACTAGCGGGCGCACAGATACGCAGTATTTT. This codes for CRQGTSGRTDTQYF.

The genes are TRBV14 and TRBJ1-1; a weak D match, TRBD1 (6 bases). CDR1 is SGHDN, CDR2 FVKESK, per germline. V dropped 3 bases and J dropped 0 bases, with 14 bases sitting between them. The CDR3 consists of 16 residues. CDR3 sequence: CASSQEGGIMNTEAFF. The CDR3 DNA sequence: TGTGCCAGCAGCCAGGAGGGGGGGATCATGAACACTGAAGCTTTCTTT.

V gene TRBV29-1 combines with J gene TRBJ1-5; the D gene is possibly TRBD1 (5 bases). V lost 1 base, J lost 7 bases, and 14 bases lay in between. Germline CDR1 reads SQVTM; CDR2 reads ANQGSEA. The CDR3 is 14 amino acids. Here the CDR3 DNA reads TGCAGCGTTGAAGGAGGAGGGGCCGGGCAGCCCCAGCATTTT. This encodes CSVEGGGAGQPQHF.